The 17 T cell receptor beta chains below come from one sample, sequenced in a study of T cells in Graves' hyperthyroidism and ophthalmopathy (dated by TCRdb to the late 2010s). Library construction relied on multiplex PCR. Data came from an Illumina HiSeq 2000. Amplification of TCR beta CDR3 regions was carried out from RNA transcripts. A first-round RT-PCR of the TCR CDR3 used the HTBI primer set with the Qiagen OneStep RT-PCR kit. Starting from the raw public reads, TCRdb applied fastp trimming at Q25, assembled clones with MiXCR and retained in-frame beta chains. Rows merge per CDR3 protein into single entries with the most common DNA and genes. For this sample the table gives about 200,000 distinct CDR3 sequences, of which over 15% were detected only once. Clones ranked in the top ten supply roughly 50% of the sample. The sequenced sample was blood. These receptors were obtained from a middle-aged man with Graves' hyperthyroidism.

The table lists this clonotype with many counts. This rearrangement joins TRBV20-1 to TRBJ1-1; TRBD1 agrees at 7 bases. V shed 5 bases, J shed 11 bases, and the junction held 8 bases outside the gene matches. The germline V gene has CDR1 DFQATT and CDR2 SNEGSKA (reference sequence). This CDR3 has 11 amino acids. DNA for the CDR3: TGCAGTGCTCCTAGACAGGGTCGGGCTTTCTTT. Protein product: CSAPRQGRAFF.

This clonotype was observed at least ten times. CDR3 protein: CASRAGTYYNEQFF. For the CDR3, the DNA is TGTGCCAGCAGAGCCGGGACTTACTACAATGAGCAGTTCTTC. The chain uses TRBV28 and TRBJ2-1, with D tentatively TRBD2 (6 bases). Germline loops: CDR1 MDHEN, CDR2 SYDVKM. V lost 6 bases and J 3 bases, leaving 12 bases between the germline ends. The CDR3 consists of 14 residues.

V and J are TRBV29-1 and TRBJ2-1, with 8 bases matching TRBD2. Germline V gives CDR1 SQVTM, CDR2 ANQGSEA. The length of the CDR3 is 14 residues. The V and J ends lost 6 bases and 7 bases, in that order; junction bases with no gene match: 11. The CDR3 DNA sequence: TGCAGCGTCCCCAATTTGGGACTAGTTAATGAGCAGTTCTTC. Its translation is CSVPNLGLVNEQFF.

This clonotype was seen at least ten times. The CDR3, as DNA: TGTGCCAGCAGCCCAACGGGGGCTACGCAGTATTTT. As protein: CASSPTGATQYF. The chain employs TRBV7-2 and TRBJ2-3; D tentatively fits TRBD1 or TRBD2 (6 bases each). Germline lookup yields CDR1 SGHTA and CDR2 FQGNSA. V lost 5 bases to trimming and J lost 8 bases, with 11 bases between them. The CDR3 length is 12 residues.

This clonotype was observed many times. The chain links TRBV5-1 to TRBJ2-3, with unresolved D. From germline, CDR1 is SGHRS and CDR2 YFSETQ. CDR3 size: 15 residues. V gave up 2 bases and J gave up 1 base, with 11 bases separating them. The CDR3 bases are TGCGCCAGCAGCTTAAACGGGTTGGGCACAGATACGCAGTATTTT. It yields the protein CASSLNGLGTDTQYF.

This clonotype was observed a handful of times. The chain is built from TRBV12-3 or TRBV12-4 and TRBJ2-3; D is uncertain. CDR3 length equals 17 residues. Trimming removed 0 bases from V and 0 bases from J, with 13 bases in between. Written as DNA, the CDR3 is TGTGCCAGCAGTTTAGCGTGGCAGGCCCGAAGCACAGATACGCAGTATTTT. This codes for CASSLAWQARSTDTQYF.

This clonotype was observed many times. V and J are TRBV2 and TRBJ2-3; D not resolved. V lost 6 bases and J lost 3, with 7 bases in between. The CDR3 extends over 12 amino acids. Germline CDR1 SNHLY, CDR2 FYNNEI. CDR3 sequence: CASRKETDTQYF. The CDR3 nucleotides are TGTGCCAGCAGGAAAGAGACAGATACGCAGTATTTT. Supplemented by reference TRBV2 and TRBJ2-3, the full variable domain reads EPEVTQTPSHQVTQMGQEVILRCVPISNHLYFYWYRQILGQKVEFLVSFYNNEISEKSEIFDDQFSVERPDGSNFTLKIRSTKLEDSAMYFCASRKETDTQYFGPGTRLTVL.

At least ten counts were recorded for this clonotype. The gene calls are TRBV5-1 and TRBJ2-2, with a possible D match to TRBD1 (6 bases). Germline CDR1 SGHRS, CDR2 YFSETQ. Between the trimmed V and J ends, which lost 4 bases and 1 base, there was a span of 11 bases. The CDR3 runs 15 residues. In DNA, the CDR3 is TGCGCCAGCAGCCGTCAGGGGATGAACACCGGGGAGCTGTTTTTT. Protein sequence: CASSRQGMNTGELFF.

V gene TRBV5-1 combines with J gene TRBJ2-7; no clear D. Germline CDR1 is SGHRS and CDR2 is YFSETQ. The CDR3 covers 11 residues. Trimming pared 7 bases from V and 5 bases from J, leaving 10 bases between. The CDR3 protein is CASAEGNEQYF. The CDR3, as DNA: TGCGCCAGCGCGGAAGGGAACGAGCAGTACTTC.

In this sample, this clonotype turned up a few times. The chain is built from TRBV7-9 and TRBJ2-7; no definite D call. The germline gives CDR1 SEHNR, CDR2 FQNEAQ (reference sequence). This CDR3 region has 14 residues. V gave up 2 bases and J gave up 2 bases, with 10 bases separating them. CDR3 nucleotides: TGTGCCAGCAGCTTAAATCCCGACCCCTACGAGCAGTACTTC. Protein: CASSLNPDPYEQYF. Based on the CDR3 plus reference TRBV7-9 and TRBJ2-7, the full variable domain is DTGVSQNPRHKITKRGQNVTFRCDPISEHNRLYWYRQTLGQGPEFLTYFQNEAQLEKSRLLSDRFSAERPKGSFSTLEIQRTEQGDSAMYLCASSLNPDPYEQYFGPGTRLTVT.

This clonotype was counted only a few times. A much larger clone differs from this one at a single base, so this may be a read error. The CDR3 here is CASSLNSGELFF. As DNA, the CDR3 is TGTGCCAGCAGCTTAAACAGCGGGGAGCTGTTTTTT. V is TRBV7-9 and J is TRBJ2-2; D ambiguous. This CDR3 has 12 amino acids. Per the germline V gene, CDR1 is SEHNR and CDR2 is FQNEAQ (reference sequence).

A few counts support this clonotype. The CDR3 region has the DNA TGTGCCAGCAGCTTAGAGACTGCGGGCCCCTACAATGAGCAGTTCTTC. Translation: CASSLETAGPYNEQFF. The chain has TRBV11-2 and TRBJ2-1; D might be TRBD2 (5 bases). Deletions cut 0 bases from V and 2 bases from J, with 11 bases between. The germline V gene encodes CDR1 SGHAT and CDR2 FQNNGV. This CDR3 is built from 16 residues.

This chain uses TRBV7-8 with TRBJ2-6; tentative D call: TRBD2 (5 bases). The CDR3 consists of 16 residues. Germline V gene lookup returns CDR1 SGHVS and CDR2 FQNEAQ. Trimming cost V 1 base and J 4 bases, with 11 bases left between them. The CDR3 sequence is CASSLEVGAGANVLTF. DNA for the CDR3: TGTGCCAGCAGCTTAGAAGTGGGAGCCGGGGCCAACGTCCTGACTTTC.

The J gene is TRBJ2-7, the V gene TRBV4-1; no definite D call. The germline V and J ends were trimmed by 0 bases and 1 base, with 7 bases remaining between them. Germline V gives CDR1 MGHRA, CDR2 YSYEKL. The CDR3 sequence is 14 residues long. The CDR3 nucleotides read TGCGCCAGCAGCCAAGATGCGATATCCTACGAGCAGTACTTC. Its protein is CASSQDAISYEQYF.

This clonotype was observed many times. The rearrangement links TRBV12-3 or TRBV12-4 to TRBJ2-7; 11 bases are shared with TRBD1. V was clipped by 6 bases and J by 5 bases; unmatched bases: 6. CDR3 length: 14 residues. The CDR3 DNA is TGTGCCAGCAGCCGACGGACAGGGGGCGACGAGCAGTACTTC. Residues: CASSRRTGGDEQYF.

As to this clonotype: Just one base apart from a much larger clone, this may be a read error. The chain carries TRBV12-3 or TRBV12-4 and TRBJ2-1; possibly TRBD1 for D (6 bases). The CDR3 runs 12 residues. The CDR3 here is CARGQPGGEQLF. The DNA of the CDR3 is TGTGCCAGAGGACAGCCCGGTGGTGAGCAGCTCTTC.

The chain uses TRBV7-2 and TRBJ1-2; tentatively, D is TRBD1 (6 bases). V was pared by 3 bases and J by 3 bases, with 8 bases between. Germline CDR1 SGHTA, CDR2 FQGNSA. This CDR3 has 13 amino acids. CDR3 in amino acids: CASSFTGYYGYTF. The DNA for the CDR3 is TGTGCCAGCAGCTTTACAGGGTACTATGGCTACACCTTC.